These 32 T cell receptor beta chains originate from one sample sequenced in a study of OX40 agonist ivuxolimab in advanced cancers. The protocol was immunoSEQ multiplex PCR, while the TCRdb copy is restricted to in-frame clones and leaves out a portion. The sample includes 100,000 or so clones, 92% of them seen just once. The input for sequencing was CD4+ or CD8+ T cells sorted from blood, taken in a trial of the OX40 agonist ivuxolimab. The source is an adult with an advanced solid tumor such as melanoma, head and neck, liver or kidney cancer.

V gene TRBV19 combines with J gene TRBJ1-5; D is possibly TRBD1 (6 bases). Germline CDR1 LNHDA, CDR2 SQIVND (reference sequence). The CDR3 spans 15 residues. The ends were cut back, 7 bases at V and 4 bases at J, with 17 bases in the middle. The CDR3 sequence: CASTSRTGQNQPQHF. The CDR3 DNA sequence: TGTGCCAGTACATCCCGAACAGGGCAAAATCAGCCCCAGCATTTT.

In DNA, the CDR3 is TGTGCCAGCAGCTTCAGCGGGGGGTCCCAAGAGACCCAGTACTTC. Translation gives CASSFSGGSQETQYF. The rearrangement links TRBV5-4 to TRBJ2-5; 9 bases align to TRBD2. Germline lookup yields CDR1 SGHNT and CDR2 YYREEE (reference sequence). This CDR3 region has 15 residues. V gave up 2 bases and J gave up 1 base; unmatched junction bases: 3.

Worth noting for this clone: In the same sample, other DNA sequences code for this CDR3. J is TRBJ2-7 and V is TRBV12-2; TRBD1, the table's D call, was not compared with the DNA. TRBV12-2 is shown as a pseudogene. CDR3 length: 15 residues. This chain's CDR3 is CASRLGSDSPYEQYF. For the CDR3, the DNA is TGCGCAAGTCGCTTAGGGTCCGACAGCCCCTACGAGCAGTACTTC.

V usage is TRBV10-1 and J usage is TRBJ2-1; 7 nucleotides match TRBD2. The V and J ends lost 2 bases and 8 bases, in that order; junction bases with no gene match: 9. Germline V gene lookup returns CDR1 WNHNN and CDR2 SYGVQD (reference sequence). CDR3 length equals 15 residues. The CDR3 nucleotides are TGCGCCAGCAGTGAGGAGACAGCGGGAATCGATGAGCAGTTCTTC. Its translation is CASSEETAGIDEQFF.

This chain joins TRBV4-1 and TRBJ2-3; no reliable D call. Per germline, CDR1 MGHRA and CDR2 YSYEKL. This CDR3 contains 13 residues. The ends were cut back, 2 bases at V and 4 bases at J, with 7 bases in the middle. CDR3 nucleotides: TGCGCCAGCAGCCAATCCTCCCCAGATACGCAGTATTTT. It yields the protein CASSQSSPDTQYF.

The chain is built from TRBV6-5 and TRBJ1-2; TRBD1 is a possible D gene (5 bases). The V and J ends lost 2 bases and 8 bases respectively, with 12 bases between them. Germline CDR1 reads MNHEY; CDR2 reads SVGAGI. The CDR3 totals 13 residues. The CDR3 DNA follows: TGTGCCAGCAGTTACGCGGGGGATAACGGCTACACCTTC. This translates into CASSYAGDNGYTF.

CDR3 protein: CASSKPGTRFRSYGYTF. The CDR3, as DNA: TGTGCCAGCAGCAAACCGGGGACTCGGTTTCGTAGCTATGGCTACACCTTC. V gene TRBV21-1 combines with J gene TRBJ1-2. TRBV21-1 is given as a pseudogene. CDR3 length: 17 residues.

The chain couples TRBV6-5 to TRBJ1-2, with a possible D match to TRBD1 (6 bases). The ends were cut back, 2 bases at V and 7 bases at J, with 17 bases in the middle. In germline, CDR1 is MNHEY, CDR2 SVGAGI. CDR3 length: 15 amino acids. CDR3 in amino acids: CASSYGGGAVGGYTF. For the CDR3, the DNA is TGTGCCAGCAGTTACGGTGGGGGCGCGGTTGGTGGCTACACCTTC.

This clone has just a few counts. The J gene is TRBJ2-7, the V gene TRBV15, with no clear D. CDR1 LNHNV and CDR2 YYDKDF come from the germline V gene (reference sequence). V was clipped by 1 base and J by 1 base, with 5 bases between them. The CDR3 extends over 13 amino acids. The CDR3 here is CATSRGGSYEQYF. The CDR3 DNA follows: TGTGCCACCAGCAGAGGCGGTTCCTACGAGCAGTACTTC.

The V and J genes are TRBV5-8 and TRBJ2-7; TRBD1 matches at 8 bases. The V gene's germline CDR1 is SGHTS and CDR2 YDEGEE. Trimming at V came to 2 bases and at J to 0 bases, leaving 4 bases not matched to a gene. The CDR3 runs 15 residues. CDR3 residues: CASSLDGQGSYEQYF. The CDR3 DNA reads TGTGCCAGCAGCTTAGACGGACAGGGCTCCTACGAGCAGTACTTC.

The gene calls are TRBV2 and TRBJ2-4; TRBD2 aligns across 10 bases. With 2 bases clipped from V and 1 base from J, the junction kept 2 bases outside the gene matches. The CDR3 is 16 residues long. From germline, CDR1 is SNHLY and CDR2 FYNNEI. This chain's CDR3 is CASSETSGVAKNIQYF. The CDR3 DNA is TGTGCCAGCAGTGAAACTAGCGGGGTCGCCAAAAACATTCAGTACTTC.

The chain is built from TRBV10-3 and TRBJ2-3, with 11 bases aligning to TRBD2. V gave up 0 bases and J gave up 5 bases; unmatched junction bases: 4. From germline, CDR1 is ENHRY and CDR2 SYGVKD. The CDR3 totals 16 residues. This chain's CDR3 is CAISESLAGVEDTQYF. For the CDR3, the DNA is TGTGCCATCAGTGAGTCACTAGCGGGGGTGGAAGATACGCAGTATTTT.

The chain has TRBV29-1 and TRBJ1-1; 8 nucleotides line up with TRBD1. The CDR3 contains 13 residues. The germline CDR1 and CDR2 sequences are SQVTM and ANQGSEA. After removal of 6 bases from V and 4 bases from J, the junction contained 7 bases not matched to a gene. Here the CDR3 DNA reads TGCAGCGTCGGGGGCAGGGGGCTCACTGAAGCTTTCTTT. Protein product: CSVGGRGLTEAFF.

The chain joins TRBV2 to TRBJ2-1, with TRBD2 identical over 14 bases. The CDR3 has 15 amino acids. Trimming removed 7 bases from V and 9 bases from J; junction bases left unmatched: 8. CDR1 and CDR2 from the germline V gene are SNHLY and FYNNEI. CDR3 protein: CASNLGLAGESEQFF. The CDR3 nucleotides are TGTGCCAGCAATTTGGGACTAGCGGGAGAAAGTGAGCAGTTCTTC.

The J gene is TRBJ1-2, the V gene TRBV29-1; tentative D call: TRBD1 (6 bases). The V gene's germline CDR1 is SQVTM and CDR2 ANQGSEA. V lost 4 bases to trimming and J lost 6 bases, with 15 bases between them. The CDR3 consists of 13 residues. The CDR3 protein is CSVASGAPDGYTF. DNA for the CDR3: TGCAGCGTTGCATCGGGGGCGCCGGATGGCTACACCTTC.

V is TRBV27 and J is TRBJ2-7; TRBD1 is a possible D gene (6 bases). Germline V CDR1 and CDR2: MNHEY, SMNVEV (reference sequence). The CDR3 is made up of 12 amino acids. Trimming shortened V by 9 bases and J by 2 bases, and 11 bases separated the two germline ends. The CDR3, as DNA: TGTGCCAGTTGGACAGTCACCTACGAGCAGTACTTC. It is translated as CASWTVTYEQYF.

The chain couples TRBV15 to TRBJ2-5, with 7 bases lining up with TRBD1. Germline CDR1 LNHNV, CDR2 YYDKDF (reference sequence). This CDR3 has 16 residues. Trimming cost V 3 bases and J 4 bases; bases outside gene matches: 11. As DNA, the CDR3 is TGTGCCACCAGCAGTAGACAGGGAGATTGGCGAGAGACCCAGTACTTC. This translates into CATSSRQGDWRETQYF.

The rearrangement links TRBV10-2 to TRBJ1-2; D ambiguous. Trimming pared 3 bases from V and 5 bases from J, leaving 10 bases between. There are 13 residues in the CDR3. Germline lookup yields CDR1 WSHSY and CDR2 SAAADI. The CDR3 nucleotides read TGCGCCAGCAGTGACAGTAATTTATATGGCTACACCTTC. This encodes CASSDSNLYGYTF.

CDR3 region: CASSLRAGYAKNIQYF. Written as DNA, the CDR3 is TGTGCCAGCAGTTTGAGGGCAGGGTACGCCAAAAACATTCAGTACTTC. This chain connects TRBV27 to TRBJ2-4, with D perhaps assigned TRBD1 or TRBD2 (5 bases each). CDR3 length equals 16 residues. Germline V gene lookup returns CDR1 MNHEY and CDR2 SMNVEV (reference sequence). V lost 3 bases and J 1 base, leaving 13 bases between the germline ends.

V is TRBV4-1 and J is TRBJ2-7; possible D gene TRBD1, 5 bases. V lost 0 bases, J lost 3 bases, and 12 bases lay in between. In germline, CDR1 is MGHRA, CDR2 YSYEKL. The CDR3 length is 15 residues. The CDR3: CASSQEGRPVYEQYF. CDR3 in DNA: TGCGCCAGCAGCCAAGAGGGGCGGCCGGTCTACGAGCAGTACTTC.

This sequence joins TRBV10-3 and TRBJ2-3; D gene uncertain. V lost 3 bases to trimming and J lost 1 base, with 14 bases between them. CDR3 size: 16 residues. The germline V gene has CDR1 ENHRY and CDR2 SYGVKD. As DNA, the CDR3 is TGTGCCATCAGTGACCCCTCCAGCTCACGCACAGATACGCAGTATTTT. As protein: CAISDPSSSRTDTQYF.

This clone has a single count. This sequence joins TRBV29-1 and TRBJ1-4; D unclear. V gave up 2 bases and J gave up 6 bases, with 13 bases separating them. The CDR3 has 14 amino acids. Per germline, CDR1 SQVTM and CDR2 ANQGSEA. The CDR3 reads CSVELIGGDEKLFF. Written as DNA, the CDR3 is TGCAGCGTTGAACTTATAGGTGGCGATGAAAAACTGTTTTTT. Full variable domain (missing parts from reference TRBV29-1 and TRBJ1-4): SAVISQKPSRDICQRGTSLTIQCQVDSQVTMMFWYRQQPGQSLTLIATANQGSEATYESGFVIDKFPISRPNLTFSTLTVSNMSPEDSSIYLCSVELIGGDEKLFFGSGTQLSVL.

This clone was recorded only once. Here the CDR3 reads CASSPTGTGGYTF. As DNA, the CDR3 is TGTGCCAGCAGTCCGACAGGGACGGGAGGCTACACCTTC. This chain connects TRBV27 to TRBJ1-2, with TRBD1 matching over 7 bases. Per germline, CDR1 MNHEY and CDR2 SMNVEV (reference sequence). J lost 8 bases, V lost 5 bases, and 8 bases had no gene match. The length of the CDR3 is 13 residues.

This chain joins TRBV4-3 and TRBJ2-5; no clear D. The V end was cut by 0 bases, the J end by 7 bases, with 9 bases between. CDR3 size: 13 residues. CDR1 is LGHNA and CDR2 is YSLEER in the germline V gene. The CDR3 protein is CASSQEATWTQYF. The CDR3, as DNA: TGCGCCAGCAGCCAAGAAGCCACTTGGACCCAGTACTTC.

This clone was counted a few times. V is TRBV27 and J is TRBJ2-7; D gene uncertain. Between the trimmed V and J ends, which lost 4 bases and 2 bases, there was a span of 12 bases. This CDR3 region has 14 residues. Germline V CDR1 and CDR2: MNHEY, SMNVEV (reference sequence). The CDR3 DNA reads TGTGCCAGCAGTTCGAGGAACGGACCCTACGAGCAGTACTTC. Amino acids: CASSSRNGPYEQYF.

This rearrangement joins TRBV2 to TRBJ2-5; no reliable D call. Germline-derived CDR1 and CDR2 are SNHLY and FYNNEI. This CDR3 is built from 13 residues. V was pared by 7 bases and J by 10 bases, with 19 bases between. The CDR3 DNA sequence: TGTGCCAGCAAGGCGAGGCTGCCTTGGGACCAGTACTTC. Translating it yields CASKARLPWDQYF.

This chain links TRBV14 with TRBJ1-1; the match to TRBD1 covers 8 bases. CDR3 length equals 16 residues. CDR1 and CDR2 (germline): SGHDN, FVKESK. V shed 3 bases and J 0 bases; nucleotides not matched to a gene: 6. The chain's CDR3 is CASSHGQGWMNTEAFF. The DNA of the CDR3 is TGTGCCAGCAGCCATGGACAGGGTTGGATGAACACTGAAGCTTTCTTT. Complete variable domain (other parts from reference TRBV14 and TRBJ1-1): EAGVTQFPSHSVIEKGQTVTLRCDPISGHDNLYWYRRVMGKEIKFLLHFVKESKQDESGMPNNRFLAERTGGTYSTLKVQPAELEDSGVYFCASSHGQGWMNTEAFFGQGTRLTVV.

This chain connects TRBV13 to TRBJ2-1; weak D call: TRBD2 (6 bases). Trimming left V 6 bases short and J 7 bases short, with 13 bases between. Germline CDR1 PRHDT, CDR2 FYEKMQ (reference sequence). This CDR3 has 13 amino acids. The chain's CDR3 is CASSTPTRNEQFF. The CDR3, as DNA: TGTGCCAGCAGTACCCCGACTAGGAATGAGCAGTTCTTC.

As DNA, the CDR3 is TGTGCCATCAGTGAGTCCATAGGGACTAACTATGGCTACACCTTC. Protein: CAISESIGTNYGYTF. The chain is built from TRBV10-3 and TRBJ1-2, with D unclear. The CDR3 runs 15 residues. The V end lost 0 bases, the J end lost 0 bases, and 8 bases lay between the germline ends. Germline V gene sequence: CDR1 ENHRY, CDR2 SYGVKD.

The chain couples TRBV19 to TRBJ1-2; D unresolved. CDR1 and CDR2 from the germline V gene are LNHDA and SQIVND (reference sequence). This CDR3 comprises 14 residues. Deletions cut 6 bases from V and 5 bases from J, with 16 bases between. The CDR3 sequence: CASSLGRELYGYTF. The CDR3 DNA reads TGTGCCAGTAGCCTAGGACGGGAACTTTATGGCTACACCTTC.

V is TRBV12-5 and J is TRBJ1-5; a possible D gene is TRBD1 (6 bases). This CDR3 has 14 residues. The V gene lost 6 bases and the J gene lost 3 bases, with 12 bases spanning the gap. Looked up from germline, CDR1 is LGHNT and CDR2 is FRNRAP. CDR3 loop: CASGPGQINQPQHF. DNA for the CDR3: TGTGCTAGTGGGCCCGGACAGATCAATCAGCCCCAGCATTTT.

The J gene is TRBJ2-1, the V gene TRBV9; 8 bases are shared with TRBD2. The V and J ends lost 0 bases and 6 bases, in that order; junction bases with no gene match: 5. Germline CDR1 is SGDLS and CDR2 is YYNGEE. The CDR3 loop spans 15 amino acids. The CDR3 DNA reads TGTGCCAGCAGCGTAGTAGCGGGATTAAGCAATGAGCAGTTCTTC. It specifies CASSVVAGLSNEQFF.